The 21 T cell receptor beta chains given below trace back to one sample, sequenced in a study of CD8+CD57+ T cells in acquired aplastic anemia. TCR beta VDJ and CDR3 profiles were obtained from a genomic DNA template. TCRdb re-called the reads through MiXCR, storing one row per CDR3 protein. The sample includes about 160,000 distinct CDR3 sequences, around 75% of them seen just once. All sequencing subjects had displayed CD8+CD57+ cell expansion on flow cytometry. Sequenced: sorted CD4+, CD8+, or CD8+CD57+ T cells (not recorded which) from PBMCs. The source is a human donor with aplastic anemia.

The J gene is TRBJ1-2, the V gene TRBV3-1; TRBD1 matches 7 bases. J was trimmed by 4 bases and V by 1 base; bases with no gene match: 3. This CDR3 spans 14 amino acids. Germline V gene lookup returns CDR1 LGHDT and CDR2 YNNKEL (reference sequence). CDR3 loop: CASSQADRAYGYTF. CDR3 sequence (DNA): TGTGCCAGCAGCCAAGCCGACAGGGCCTATGGCTACACCTTC. Filled out from reference TRBV3-1 and TRBJ1-2, the complete variable domain reads DTAVSQTPKYLVTQMGNDKSIKCEQNLGHDTMYWYKQDSKKFLKIMFSYNNKELIINETVPNRFSPKSPDKAHLNLHINSLELGDSAVYFCASSQADRAYGYTFGSGTRLTVV.

DNA of the CDR3: TGTGCCAGCAGCCCCAAGGAGGACATCCGAGGAGCCCAGTACTTC. It is translated as CASSPKEDIRGAQYF. The chain employs TRBV7-9 and TRBJ2-5; TRBD1 or TRBD2 may be the D gene (5 bases each). Trimming cost V 5 bases and J 9 bases, with 22 bases left between them. The CDR3 totals 15 residues. The germline V gene has CDR1 SEHNR and CDR2 FQNEAQ (reference sequence).

This clonotype was observed a few times. The rearrangement uses TRBV29-1 and TRBJ2-1; 15 nucleotides align to TRBD2. V trimming: 6 bases; J trimming: 8 bases; junction bases outside the gene matches: 2. Germline CDR1 reads SQVTM; CDR2 reads ANQGSEA. The CDR3 is 13 residues long. CDR3 coding DNA: TGCAGCGTCGGGACTAGCGGGAGGTATGAGCAGTTCTTC. Amino acid sequence: CSVGTSGRYEQFF.

The rearrangement joins TRBV12-3 or TRBV12-4 to TRBJ1-1; the D is unclear. V lost 4 bases and J lost 5, with 8 bases in between. The CDR3 sequence is 12 residues long. In DNA form, the CDR3 reads TGTGCCAGCAGTTCGGGGTGGACTGAAGCTTTCTTT. Translating it yields CASSSGWTEAFF.

This clonotype was found a few times. V usage is TRBV7-9 and J usage is TRBJ2-1; possibly TRBD1 for D (6 bases). V lost 4 bases to trimming and J lost 0 bases, with 7 bases between them. This CDR3 comprises 14 residues. Germline assignment: CDR1 SEHNR and CDR2 FQNEAQ (reference sequence). CDR3 coding DNA: TGTGCCAGCAGCTCGGACAGCTCCTACAATGAGCAGTTCTTC. It codes for CASSSDSSYNEQFF.

The chain recombines TRBV10-3 with TRBJ2-1; 9 bases line up with TRBD1. Germline V gene data show CDR1 as ENHRY and CDR2 as SYGVKD. This CDR3 contains 18 residues. Trimming at V came to 10 bases and at J to 6 bases, leaving 22 bases not matched to a gene. This CDR3 is CASRNPNRGQGEINEQFF. CDR3 DNA: TGTGCCAGCAGAAACCCAAACAGGGGACAGGGCGAGATCAATGAGCAGTTCTTC.

For the CDR3, the DNA is TGTGCCAGCAGCTTAGGGCTATCCGGAGATACGCAGTATTTT. Translated: CASSLGLSGDTQYF. This chain joins TRBV7-9 and TRBJ2-3, with D unresolved. The CDR3 runs to 14 residues. V was trimmed by 1 base and J by 5 bases, leaving 10 bases between them. Germline loops: CDR1 SEHNR, CDR2 FQNEAQ (reference sequence). Full variable domain (outside the CDR3, taken from reference TRBV7-9 and TRBJ2-3): DTGVSQNPRHKITKRGQNVTFRCDPISEHNRLYWYRQTLGQGPEFLTYFQNEAQLEKSRLLSDRFSAERPKGSFSTLEIQRTEQGDSAMYLCASSLGLSGDTQYFGPGTRLTVL.

This clonotype was seen a single time. This chain connects TRBV7-3 to TRBJ2-2; D could derive from TRBD1 or TRBD2 (6 bases each). Germline lookup yields CDR1 SGHTA and CDR2 FQGTGA. This CDR3 is built from 13 residues. V lost 6 bases, J lost 10 bases, and 15 bases lay in between. Here the CDR3 DNA reads TGTGCCAGCAGGTTGGGGGGCCCGACGGAGCTGTTTTTT. This translates into CASRLGGPTELFF.

This rearrangement joins TRBV6-4 to TRBJ2-2; possible D gene TRBD1, 6 bases. CDR3 size: 16 residues. Trimming left V 2 bases short and J 1 base short, with 11 bases between. Germline CDR1 and CDR2: MRHNA and SNTAGT. CDR3 in amino acids: CASSDIGQRNTGELFF. Here the CDR3 DNA reads TGTGCCAGCAGTGACATTGGACAGAGGAACACCGGGGAGCTGTTTTTT.

In its sample, this clonotype was seen a few times. The chain couples TRBV20-1 to TRBJ1-1; a possible D gene is TRBD1 (6 bases). The germline V gene has CDR1 DFQATT and CDR2 SNEGSKA (reference sequence). CDR3 length: 12 amino acids. Trimming pared 6 bases from V and 2 bases from J, leaving 10 bases between. This CDR3 reads CSARGSNTEAFF. In nucleotides, the CDR3 is TGCAGTGCCAGGGGCAGCAACACTGAAGCTTTCTTT.

The rearrangement links TRBV24-1 to TRBJ2-7; 7 bases are shared with TRBD2. The CDR3 is made up of 14 amino acids. In germline, CDR1 is KGHDR, CDR2 SFDVKD. With 9 bases clipped from V and 4 bases from J, the junction kept 11 bases outside the gene matches. The CDR3 region is CATQSGPGGYEQYF. The CDR3 DNA is TGTGCCACCCAATCCGGCCCGGGGGGTTACGAGCAGTACTTC.

V gene TRBV30 combines with J gene TRBJ2-2, with 7 positions matching TRBD2. CDR3 length: 16 residues. Germline V lookup: CDR1 GTSNPN, CDR2 SVGIG (reference sequence). Germline trimming cut 3 bases from V and 5 bases from J; bases unmatched to any gene: 12. The CDR3 DNA is TGTGCCTGGAGCGATCAAGGGAGGGGAGAGACCGGGGAGCTGTTTTTT. Translating gives CAWSDQGRGETGELFF.

The V call is TRBV2, the J call TRBJ1-1; D unresolved. V was shortened by 3 bases and J by 8 bases, with 16 bases between the two germline ends. The CDR3 spans 14 residues. Germline values: CDR1 SNHLY, CDR2 FYNNEI. Here the CDR3 reads CASSDPDMSTEAFF. The DNA of the CDR3 is TGTGCCAGCAGTGACCCAGATATGAGTACCGAAGCTTTCTTT.

The chain recombines TRBV20-1 with TRBJ2-1, with 9 bases lining up with TRBD2. Germline V gene sequence: CDR1 DFQATT, CDR2 SNEGSKA (reference sequence). The CDR3 consists of 19 residues. V was pared by 4 bases and J by 2 bases, with 18 bases of the junction left unmatched. Here the CDR3 reads CSAIVSDGGRARAYNEQFF. CDR3 DNA: TGCAGTGCTATCGTTTCTGATGGCGGGAGGGCCAGGGCCTACAATGAGCAGTTCTTC.

This chain joins TRBV2 and TRBJ1-2; a possible D gene is TRBD1 (5 bases). V was cut by 7 bases and J by 1 base, with 10 bases left in between. The CDR3 contains 13 residues. The germline gives CDR1 SNHLY, CDR2 FYNNEI. CDR3 nucleotides: TGTGCCAGCACCGAGACAGTTAACTATGGCTACACCTTC. It encodes CASTETVNYGYTF.

V and J are TRBV7-9 and TRBJ2-3; TRBD2 matches 11 bases. Unmatched junction bases numbered 8, after V lost 4 bases and J lost 5 bases. The CDR3 has 16 amino acids. Germline V gene lookup returns CDR1 SEHNR and CDR2 FQNEAQ (reference sequence). The CDR3 DNA follows: TGTGCCAGCAGCTCAAGCGCTAGCGGGAGGCAAGATACGCAGTATTTT. It is translated as CASSSSASGRQDTQYF.

The rearrangement links TRBV11-2 to TRBJ1-1; D unresolved. V dropped 7 bases and J dropped 1 base, with 10 bases sitting between them. Germline V CDR1 and CDR2: SGHAT, FQNNGV. The length of the CDR3 is 13 residues. This chain's CDR3 is CASNSGENTEAFF. The CDR3 coding sequence is TGTGCCAGCAACTCTGGGGAGAACACTGAAGCTTTCTTT.

The chain has TRBV7-8 and TRBJ1-4; no clear D gene. Germline CDR1 SGHVS, CDR2 FQNEAQ. This CDR3 contains 13 residues. V lost 2 bases to trimming and J lost 0 bases, with 1 base between them. This chain's CDR3 is CASSLSTNEKLFF. The CDR3 DNA sequence: TGTGCCAGCAGCTTATCAACTAATGAAAAACTGTTTTTT.

In regard to this clonotype: One junction end does not reproduce the germline sequence, and a read error may be involved. V gene TRBV24-1 combines with J gene TRBJ2-1; D possibly matches TRBD1 or TRBD2 (5 bases each). CDR3 length equals 14 residues. The germline gives CDR1 KGHDR, CDR2 SFDVKD. In nucleotides, the CDR3 is TGTACCACCAGTGATTCCGGGACGGACAATGAGCAGTTCTTC. This gives the protein CTTSDSGTDNEQFF.

This clonotype has only a few counts. This chain connects TRBV7-9 to TRBJ2-7, with a tentative D call TRBD1 (6 bases). The V end lost 1 base, the J end lost 10 bases, and 11 bases lay between the germline ends. Germline assignment: CDR1 SEHNR and CDR2 FQNEAQ (reference sequence). This CDR3 has 12 amino acids. CDR3 sequence reads: CASSLDGGGQYF. Here the CDR3 DNA reads TGTGCCAGCAGCTTAGATGGGGGCGGACAGTACTTC.

This sequence joins TRBV29-1 and TRBJ2-2, with D perhaps assigned TRBD1 or TRBD2 (6 bases each). V shed 6 bases and J shed 2 bases, with 13 bases lying between them. From germline, CDR1 is SQVTM and CDR2 ANQGSEA. This CDR3 has 14 residues. DNA of the CDR3: TGCAGCGTGGGGGGCCAGATAAACACCGGGGAGCTGTTTTTT. It yields the protein CSVGGQINTGELFF.